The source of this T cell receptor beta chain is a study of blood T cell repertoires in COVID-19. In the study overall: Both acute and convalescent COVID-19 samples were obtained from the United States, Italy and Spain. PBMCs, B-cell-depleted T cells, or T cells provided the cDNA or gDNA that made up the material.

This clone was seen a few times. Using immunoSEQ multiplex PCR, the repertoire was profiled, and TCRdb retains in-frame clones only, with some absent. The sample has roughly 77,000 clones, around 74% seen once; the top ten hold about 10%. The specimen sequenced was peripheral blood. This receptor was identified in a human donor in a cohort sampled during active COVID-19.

CDR3 amino acids: CASSLTPLAGGPYNEQFF. Here the CDR3 DNA reads TGTGCCAGCAGCTTAACTCCACTAGCGGGGGGGCCCTACAATGAGCAGTTCTTC. The chain has TRBV7-2 and TRBJ2-1; 13 bases line up with TRBD2. The CDR3 is 18 amino acids. Per germline, CDR1 SGHTA and CDR2 FQGNSA. Germline trimming cut 2 bases from V and 2 bases from J; bases unmatched to any gene: 6.